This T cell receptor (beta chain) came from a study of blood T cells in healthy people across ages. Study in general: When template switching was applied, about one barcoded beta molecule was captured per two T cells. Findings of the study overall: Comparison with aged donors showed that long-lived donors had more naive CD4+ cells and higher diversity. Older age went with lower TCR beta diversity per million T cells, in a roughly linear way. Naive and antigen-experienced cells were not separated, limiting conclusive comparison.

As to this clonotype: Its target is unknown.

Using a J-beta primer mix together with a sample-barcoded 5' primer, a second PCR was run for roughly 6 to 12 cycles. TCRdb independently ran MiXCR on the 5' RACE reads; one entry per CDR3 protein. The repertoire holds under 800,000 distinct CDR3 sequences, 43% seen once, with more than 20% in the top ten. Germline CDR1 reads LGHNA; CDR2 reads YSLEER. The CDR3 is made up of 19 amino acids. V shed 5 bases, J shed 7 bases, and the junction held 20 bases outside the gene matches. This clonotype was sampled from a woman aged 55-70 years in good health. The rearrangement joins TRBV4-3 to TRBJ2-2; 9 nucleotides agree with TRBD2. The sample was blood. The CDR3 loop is CASSSLGRLAGSIDGELFF. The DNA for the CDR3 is TGCGCCAGCAGCTCCCTAGGGAGGCTAGCGGGATCTATTGACGGGGAGCTGTTTTTT.